This T cell receptor beta chain is from a study of T cell responses to AZD1222 COVID-19 vaccine. Study in general: Second-dose schedules of about 4 or about 12 weeks were combined. Study observations and caveats: Per reports, nearly half of all spike-specific TCRs target regions that are unmutated in variants.

As concerns this clone: Its target is unknown.

This table comes from immunoSEQ multiplex PCR, and its TCRdb copy is limited to in-frame clones, with some not included. The table has 99,000 or so clones, roughly 88% seen once. The germline gives CDR1 SNHLY, CDR2 FYNNEI. This CDR3 has 13 amino acids. V was trimmed by 7 bases and J by 6 bases, leaving 12 bases between them. Here the sequenced sample was peripheral blood, taken on day 0 of AZD1222 vaccination. The origin of this receptor is an adult in good health. This chain joins TRBV2 and TRBJ2-2; tentatively, D is TRBD1 (6 bases). This chain's CDR3 is CASIEGESGELFF. The CDR3 DNA reads as TGTGCCAGCATCGAGGGGGAGTCCGGGGAGCTGTTTTTT.